This T cell receptor (beta chain) appears in the sequencing data of a study of neurological immune-mediated disorders. Time point reported: longitudinal time-point 2. There are many counts of this clonotype. The output of every sequencing run exceeded 190 million TCR-beta sequences, derived from 15-18 subjects. Each CDR3 protein gets one entry after TCRdb re-called the 5' RACE reads with MiXCR. This sample carries some 60,000 distinct CDR3 sequences, roughly 9.8% of them seen once, and the ten largest clones take around 12%. CDR1 is LGHNT and CDR2 is FRNRAP in the germline V gene. The trim removed 8 bases at V and 6 bases at J, leaving 8 bases unmatched. This CDR3 has 14 residues.

This sequence joins TRBV12-5 and TRBJ2-3; 10 bases line up with TRBD2. Sequenced sample: PBMCs. The TCR was taken from a man aged 30 to 45 in good health. In DNA form, the CDR3 reads TGTGCTAGTCAGAGCGGGGGGGCTCTGGATACGCAGTATTTT. It is translated as CASQSGGALDTQYF.